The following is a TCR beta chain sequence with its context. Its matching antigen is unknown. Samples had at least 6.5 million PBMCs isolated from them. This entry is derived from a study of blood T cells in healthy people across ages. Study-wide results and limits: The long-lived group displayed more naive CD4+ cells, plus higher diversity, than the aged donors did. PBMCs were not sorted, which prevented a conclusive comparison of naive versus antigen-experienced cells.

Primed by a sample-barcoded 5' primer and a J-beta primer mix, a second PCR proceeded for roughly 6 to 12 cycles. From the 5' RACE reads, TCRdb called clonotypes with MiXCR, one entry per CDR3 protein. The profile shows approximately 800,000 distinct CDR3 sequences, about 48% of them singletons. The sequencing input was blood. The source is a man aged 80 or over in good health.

CDR3 DNA sequence: TGCGCCACAGGGACGGGACAGGGTGCGTACGAGCAGTACTTC. This gives the protein CATGTGQGAYEQYF. This chain uses TRBV10-2 with TRBJ2-7; 9 bases are a match to TRBD1. Germline CDR1 reads WSHSY; CDR2 reads SAAADI. The CDR3 has 14 amino acids. V lost 10 bases and J lost 4; bases outside the gene matches: 11.